The following is a T cell receptor (beta chain) sequence with its context. These data belong to a study of blood T cell repertoires in COVID-19. Whole-study context: Donors in the United States, Italy and Spain gave samples during acute or convalescent COVID-19. Nucleic acid was either cDNA or gDNA, and it came from T cells, B-cell-depleted T cells, or PBMCs.

In the original workflow: Reference gene primer amplification gave nucleated cell count estimates. Assay used: immunoSEQ multiplex PCR; TCRdb lists only in-frame clones, some missing. The V and J calls and clone size were taken over from that table, and D and trimming were inferred from the DNA. The data show roughly 170,000 clones, about four fifths seen once. The CDR3 length is 10 residues. With 8 bases removed from V and 7 bases from J, the gap between germline ends came to 11 bases. Germline V CDR1 and CDR2: GTSNPN, SVGIG (reference sequence). The receptor's source is a middle-aged man who had recovered from COVID-19. The material sequenced was peripheral blood. The gene calls are TRBV30 and TRBJ1-2, with D hard to call. CDR3 amino acids: CAGQFGGYTF. In DNA, the CDR3 is TGTGCCGGCCAGTTTGGTGGCTACACCTTC.